This T cell receptor (beta chain) stems from a study of shared T cell receptors in the human thymus. This table comes from immunoSEQ multiplex PCR, and its TCRdb copy is limited to in-frame clones, with some not included. The sample lists approximately 490,000 clones; approximately 80% were seen once. These data were also reused for a study on human thymus T cells.

The material sequenced was thymocytes. The sequence was collected from a boy in the first two years of life with a congenital heart defect.

CDR3: CASSESEGPINEKLFF. Written as DNA, the CDR3 is TGCGCCAGCAGTGAGTCGGAGGGGCCGATAAATGAAAAACTGTTTTTT. The rearrangement uses TRBV10-2 and TRBJ1-4; possible D gene TRBD1, 5 bases. This CDR3 spans 16 amino acids. V lost 0 bases and J lost 5, with 13 bases in between. Germline V gives CDR1 WSHSY, CDR2 SAAADI.